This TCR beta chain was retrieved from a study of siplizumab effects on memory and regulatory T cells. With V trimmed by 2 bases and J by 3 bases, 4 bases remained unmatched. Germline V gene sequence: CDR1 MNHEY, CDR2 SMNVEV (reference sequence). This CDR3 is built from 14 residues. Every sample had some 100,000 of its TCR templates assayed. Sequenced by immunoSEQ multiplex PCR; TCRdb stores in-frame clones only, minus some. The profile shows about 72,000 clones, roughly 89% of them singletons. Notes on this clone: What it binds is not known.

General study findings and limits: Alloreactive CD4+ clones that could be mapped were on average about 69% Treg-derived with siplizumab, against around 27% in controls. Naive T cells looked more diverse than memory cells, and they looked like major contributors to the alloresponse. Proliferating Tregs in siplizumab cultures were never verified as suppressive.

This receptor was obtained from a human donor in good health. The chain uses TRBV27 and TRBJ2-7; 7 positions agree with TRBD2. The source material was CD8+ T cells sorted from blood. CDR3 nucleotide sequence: TGTGCCAGCAGTTTAGCTAGCGGAGACTACGAGCAGTACTTC. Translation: CASSLASGDYEQYF.